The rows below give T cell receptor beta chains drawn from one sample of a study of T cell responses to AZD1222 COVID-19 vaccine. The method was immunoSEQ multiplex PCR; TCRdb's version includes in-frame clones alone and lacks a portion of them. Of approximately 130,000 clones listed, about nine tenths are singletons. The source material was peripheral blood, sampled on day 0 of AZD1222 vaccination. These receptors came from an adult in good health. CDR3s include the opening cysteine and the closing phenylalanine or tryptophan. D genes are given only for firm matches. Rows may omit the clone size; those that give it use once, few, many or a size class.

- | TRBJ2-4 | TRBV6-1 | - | TGTGCCAGCAGTGAACCCACCCCGATACAAATAGTTGGGGCCAAAAACATTCAGTACTTC | CASSEPTPIQIVGAKNIQYF
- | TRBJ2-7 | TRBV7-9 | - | TGTGCCAGCAGCTTAGAGGGAGGGACATACGAGCAGTACTTC | CASSLEGGTYEQYF
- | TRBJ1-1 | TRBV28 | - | TGTGCCAGCAGATCGGGAGGGGTGAACACTGAAGCTTTCTTT | CASRSGGVNTEAFF
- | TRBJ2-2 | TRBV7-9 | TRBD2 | TGTGCCAGCAGCGGAAGGGGTAGCGGGAGACCTAACACCGGGGAGCTGTTTTTT | CASSGRGSGRPNTGELFF
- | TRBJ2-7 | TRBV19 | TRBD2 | TGTGCCAGTAGTATGACTAGCGGGAATTACGAGCAGTACTTC | CASSMTSGNYEQYF
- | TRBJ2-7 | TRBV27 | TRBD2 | TGTGCCAGCAGTTTCGGGACTAGCGGGAACTACGAGCAGTACTTC | CASSFGTSGNYEQYF
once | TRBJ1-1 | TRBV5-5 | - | TGTGCCAGCAGCTTCGGTACGAACACTGAAGCTTTCTTT | CASSFGTNTEAFF
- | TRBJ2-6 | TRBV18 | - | TGTGCCAGCTCACCACAAGGAGGGTCTGGGGCCAACGTCCTGACTTTC | CASSPQGGSGANVLTF
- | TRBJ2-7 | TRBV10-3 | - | TGTGCCATCAGTAGCAGCTACGAGCAGTACTTC | CAISSSYEQYF
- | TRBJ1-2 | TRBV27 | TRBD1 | TGTGCCAGCAGTTTGGGGGCGGGACAGGGGGCCCCTATAGCTGGCTACACCTTC | CASSLGAGQGAPIAGYTF
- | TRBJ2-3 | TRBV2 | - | TGTGCCAGCAGTGGACTAGGACTGGGTCCAGATACGCAGTATTTT | CASSGLGLGPDTQYF
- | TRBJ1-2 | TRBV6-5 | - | TGTGCCCAAAGCAGGGGAGGCTATGGCTACACCTTC | CAQSRGGYGYTF
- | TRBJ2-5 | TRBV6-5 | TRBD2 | TGTGCCAGCAGGGGGACTAGCTTCCTAAAGACCCAGTACTTC | CASRGTSFLKTQYF
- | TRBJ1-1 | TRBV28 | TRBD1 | TGTGCCAGCACCCTTCACAGGGGGCTGGGAACTGAAGCTTTCTTT | CASTLHRGLGTEAFF
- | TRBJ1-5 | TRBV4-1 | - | TGCGCCAGCAGCCAAGGAGCAGGGTGGCAGCCCCAGCATTTT | CASSQGAGWQPQHF
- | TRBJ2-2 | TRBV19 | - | TGTGCCACTGAGGACGAGAACACCGGGGAGCTGTTTTTT | CATEDENTGELFF
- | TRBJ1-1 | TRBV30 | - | TGTGCCTGGAAAAGGGGGGGGTGGACTGAAGCTTTCTTT | CAWKRGGWTEAFF
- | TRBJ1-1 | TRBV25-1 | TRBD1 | TGTGCCAGCAGTGTAGGGACAGGGGGCTCTGAAGCTTTCTTT | CASSVGTGGSEAFF
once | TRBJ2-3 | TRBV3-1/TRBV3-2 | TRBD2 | TGTGCCAGCAGCCAAACAACGGGAGGGCTAGGAGATACGCAGTATTTT | CASSQTTGGLGDTQYF
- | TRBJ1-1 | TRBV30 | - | TGTGCCTGGAGTGAGAGTCTCCAAGGGACTGAAGCTTTCTTT | CAWSESLQGTEAFF
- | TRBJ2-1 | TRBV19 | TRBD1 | TGTGCCAGTAGTATTGCCCTCGGACAGGGGGCTCGCAATGAGCAGTTCTTC | CASSIALGQGARNEQFF
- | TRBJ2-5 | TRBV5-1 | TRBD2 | TGCGCCAGCAGTACGGGACTAGCGGGAGCAGGAGAGGAGACCCAGTACTTC | CASSTGLAGAGEETQYF
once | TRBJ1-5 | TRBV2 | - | TGTGCCAGCAGTGAAAACAGGGTTAGGGGCAATCAGCCCCAGCATTTT | CASSENRVRGNQPQHF
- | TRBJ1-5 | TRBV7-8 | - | TGTGCCAGCAGCGCGGTGGGGATCGGGGGCAATCAGCCCCAGCATTTT | CASSAVGIGGNQPQHF
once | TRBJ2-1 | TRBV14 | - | TGTGCCAGCAGCAGGACGGGACCTTACAATGAGCAGTTCTTC | CASSRTGPYNEQFF
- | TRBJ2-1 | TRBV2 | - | TGTGCCAGCAGTGAGGCCGGAGGTGGGTACAATGAGCAGTTCTTC | CASSEAGGGYNEQFF
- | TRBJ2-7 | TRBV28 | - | TGTGCCAGCACAAATGGGGGATCCTACGAGCAGTACTTC | CASTNGGSYEQYF
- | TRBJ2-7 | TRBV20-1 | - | TGCAGTGCTAGAGCGACCTACGAGCAGTACTTC | CSARATYEQYF
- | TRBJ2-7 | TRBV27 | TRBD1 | TGTGCCAGCAGTTTCGGCCCCCCTGGACAGGGAGTTCCCTACGAGCAGTACTTC | CASSFGPPGQGVPYEQYF
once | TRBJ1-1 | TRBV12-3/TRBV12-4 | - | TGTGCCAGCAGAACAGGGACGAACACTGAAGCTTTCTTT | CASRTGTNTEAFF
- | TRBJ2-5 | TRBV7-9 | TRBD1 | TGTGCCAGCAGCTTCCGGACAGGAAAAGAGACCCAGTACTTC | CASSFRTGKETQYF
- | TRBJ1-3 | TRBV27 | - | TGTGCCAGCAGTTTCCGGGTTAGTCCCGGCTCTGGAAACACCATATATTTT | CASSFRVSPGSGNTIYF
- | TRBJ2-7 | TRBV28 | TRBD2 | TGTGCCAGCAGTTCTAGCGGGAGGGCCACTGGAGAGCAGTACTTC | CASSSSGRATGEQYF
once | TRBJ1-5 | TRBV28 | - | TGTGCCAGCAGGCCAAGCGGGGCACAAAATCAGCCCCAGCATTTT | CASRPSGAQNQPQHF
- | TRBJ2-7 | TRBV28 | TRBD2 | TGTGCCAGCAGACCGGGACTAGGTGGTGGCGAGCAGTACTTC | CASRPGLGGGEQYF
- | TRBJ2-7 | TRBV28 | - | TGTGCCAGCAGTACAGAGCAGGGGTACTCCCACGAGCAGTACTTC | CASSTEQGYSHEQYF
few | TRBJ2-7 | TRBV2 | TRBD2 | TGTGCCAGCAGTATCCAGGGACTAGCGGGAGCCTACGAGCAGTACTTC | CASSIQGLAGAYEQYF
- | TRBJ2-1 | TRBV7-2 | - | TGTGCCAGCAGCTTACGAAGGGGCGATGAGCAGTTCTTC | CASSLRRGDEQFF
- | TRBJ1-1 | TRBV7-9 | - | TGTGCCAGCAGCCCCACAACGTTCGGGGCGGGGGAAGCTTTCTTT | CASSPTTFGAGEAFF
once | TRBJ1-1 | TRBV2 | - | TGTGCCAGCAGTGAAGCGCTTCGGGGGCAGTCTGAAGCTTTCTTT | CASSEALRGQSEAFF
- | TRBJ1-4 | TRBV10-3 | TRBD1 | TGTGCCATCAGTCAAGCAGGGGGGAATGAAAAACTGTTTTTT | CAISQAGGNEKLFF
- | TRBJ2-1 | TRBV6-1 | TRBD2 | TGTGCCAGCAGTGAAGTAGCGGGAGGGGTGTCGGGCAATGAGCAGTTCTTC | CASSEVAGGVSGNEQFF
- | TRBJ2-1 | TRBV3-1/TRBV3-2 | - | TGTGCCAGCAGCCACTCCTCTAGCAGGACGTTCTTC | CASSHSSSRTFF
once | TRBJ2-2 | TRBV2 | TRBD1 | TGTGCCAGCAGTGGACGGACAGGGCGAGACACCGGGGAGCTGTTTTTT | CASSGRTGRDTGELFF
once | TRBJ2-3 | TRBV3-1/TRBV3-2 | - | TGTGCCAGCAGCCAAGAAGGAGGGGGCACAGATACGCAGTATTTT | CASSQEGGGTDTQYF
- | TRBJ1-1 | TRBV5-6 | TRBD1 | TGTGCCAGCAGCTGGAGACAGGGGGCGCGCACTGAAGCTTTCTTT | CASSWRQGARTEAFF
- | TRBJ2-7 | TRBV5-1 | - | TGCGCCAGCAGCGGAAGCACAGGGGGGGTTTACGAGCAGTACTTC | CASSGSTGGVYEQYF
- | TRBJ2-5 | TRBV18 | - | TGTGCCAGCTCACCGAAGGGGCAGGTCGATCACCAAGAGACCCAGTACTTC | CASSPKGQVDHQETQYF
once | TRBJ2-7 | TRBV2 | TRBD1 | TGTGCCAGCAAGGGGACAGGGATTCCCTACGAGCAGTACTTC | CASKGTGIPYEQYF
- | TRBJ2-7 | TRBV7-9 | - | TGTGCCAGCAGCTCGAAGACGGCAGATCCTTACGAGCAGTACTTC | CASSSKTADPYEQYF
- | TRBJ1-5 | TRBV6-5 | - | TGTGCCAGTACCTTTGCGGGTCAGCCCCAGCATTTT | CASTFAGQPQHF
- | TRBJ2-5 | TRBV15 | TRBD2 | TGTGCCACCAGCCGACAGAGAGGTTTAGCGGGAGGGTTGGGAGAGACCCAGTACTTC | CATSRQRGLAGGLGETQYF
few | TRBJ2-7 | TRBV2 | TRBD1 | TGTGCCAGCAGTCCGGGACAGAGAGGTTACGAGCAGTACTTC | CASSPGQRGYEQYF
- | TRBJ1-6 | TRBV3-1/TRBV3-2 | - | TGTGCCAGCAGCCAAATCCCACCGACCGGGACTGGCAATTCACCCCTCCACTTT | CASSQIPPTGTGNSPLHF
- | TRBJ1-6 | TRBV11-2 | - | TGTGCCAGCAGCTTAGGTGGTTTCGCGGGGATGACACCCCTCCACTTT | CASSLGGFAGMTPLHF
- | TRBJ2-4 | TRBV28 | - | TGTGCCAGCAGATCGGGACTCTCAACCAAAAACATTCAGTACTTC | CASRSGLSTKNIQYF
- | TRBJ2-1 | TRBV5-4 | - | TGTGCCAGCAGCTCAACCTACAATGAGCAGTTCTTC | CASSSTYNEQFF
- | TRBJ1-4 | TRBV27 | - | TGTGCCAGCAGTTCGGTAGTGACTAATGAAAAACTGTTTTTT | CASSSVVTNEKLFF
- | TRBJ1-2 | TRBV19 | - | TGTGCCAGTAGTATAGTTCAACAGGGACGTTATGGCTACACCTTC | CASSIVQQGRYGYTF